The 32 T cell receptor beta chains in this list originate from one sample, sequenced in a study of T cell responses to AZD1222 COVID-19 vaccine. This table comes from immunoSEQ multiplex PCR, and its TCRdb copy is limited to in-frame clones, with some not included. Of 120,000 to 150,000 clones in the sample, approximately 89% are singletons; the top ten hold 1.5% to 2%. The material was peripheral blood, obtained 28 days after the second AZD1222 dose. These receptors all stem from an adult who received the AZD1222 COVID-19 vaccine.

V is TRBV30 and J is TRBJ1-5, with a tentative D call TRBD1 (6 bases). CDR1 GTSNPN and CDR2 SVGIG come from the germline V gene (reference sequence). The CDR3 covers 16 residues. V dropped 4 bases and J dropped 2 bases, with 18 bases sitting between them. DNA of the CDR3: TGTGCCTGGAAAAGAACCGGGTCAGGGGGCAATCAGCCCCAGCATTTT. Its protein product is CAWKRTGSGGNQPQHF.

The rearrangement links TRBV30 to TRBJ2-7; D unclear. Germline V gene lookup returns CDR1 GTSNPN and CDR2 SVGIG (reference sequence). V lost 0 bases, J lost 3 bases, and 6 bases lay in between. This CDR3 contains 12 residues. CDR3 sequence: CAWSVSDYEQYF. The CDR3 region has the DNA TGTGCCTGGAGTGTTTCTGACTACGAGCAGTACTTC.

The CDR3 protein is CATSGRTGTGSSYEQYF. The CDR3, as DNA: TGTGCCACCAGTGGACGGACCGGGACAGGATCTTCCTACGAGCAGTACTTC. The gene calls are TRBV24-1 and TRBJ2-7; TRBD1 matches 8 bases. Germline CDR1 reads KGHDR; CDR2 reads SFDVKD. CDR3 length: 17 amino acids. The J segment lost 1 base and the V segment lost 5 bases, leaving 12 bases of the junction unmatched.

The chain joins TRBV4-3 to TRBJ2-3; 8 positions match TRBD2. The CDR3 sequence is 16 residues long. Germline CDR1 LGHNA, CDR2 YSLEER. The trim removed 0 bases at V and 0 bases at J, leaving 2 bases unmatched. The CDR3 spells CASSQEGGRSTDTQYF. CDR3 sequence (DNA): TGCGCCAGCAGCCAAGAGGGCGGGAGGAGCACAGATACGCAGTATTTT.

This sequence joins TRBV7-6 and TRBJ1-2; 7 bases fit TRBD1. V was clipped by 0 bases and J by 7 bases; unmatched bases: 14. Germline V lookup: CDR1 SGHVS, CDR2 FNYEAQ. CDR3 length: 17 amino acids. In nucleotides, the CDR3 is TGTGCCAGCAGCTTAGCAGGGGGACAGTCCTTGGTCGGTGGCTACACCTTC. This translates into CASSLAGGQSLVGGYTF.

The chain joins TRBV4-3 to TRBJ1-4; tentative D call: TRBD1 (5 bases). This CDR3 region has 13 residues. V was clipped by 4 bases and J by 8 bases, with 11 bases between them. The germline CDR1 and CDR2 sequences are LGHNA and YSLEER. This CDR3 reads CASSPDRGEKLFF. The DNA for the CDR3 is TGCGCCAGCAGCCCCGACCGGGGGGAAAAACTGTTTTTT.

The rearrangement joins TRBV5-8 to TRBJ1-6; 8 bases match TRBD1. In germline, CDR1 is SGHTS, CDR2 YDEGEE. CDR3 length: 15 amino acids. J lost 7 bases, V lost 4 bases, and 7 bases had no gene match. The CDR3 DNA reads TGTGCCAGCAGCCACCGACAGGGGAGGAATTCACCCCTCCACTTT. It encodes CASSHRQGRNSPLHF.

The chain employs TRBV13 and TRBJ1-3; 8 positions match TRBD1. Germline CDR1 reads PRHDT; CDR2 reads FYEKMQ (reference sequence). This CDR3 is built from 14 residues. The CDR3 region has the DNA TGTGCGAACACCGTCCGAGGACAGGGAGACACCATATATTTT. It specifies CANTVRGQGDTIYF.

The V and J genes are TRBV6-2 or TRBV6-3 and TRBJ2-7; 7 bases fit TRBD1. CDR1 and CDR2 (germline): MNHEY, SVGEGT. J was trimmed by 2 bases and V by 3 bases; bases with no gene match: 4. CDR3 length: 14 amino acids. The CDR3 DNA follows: TGTGCCAGCAGTTATCAGACAGGGCCCTACGAGCAGTACTTC. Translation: CASSYQTGPYEQYF.

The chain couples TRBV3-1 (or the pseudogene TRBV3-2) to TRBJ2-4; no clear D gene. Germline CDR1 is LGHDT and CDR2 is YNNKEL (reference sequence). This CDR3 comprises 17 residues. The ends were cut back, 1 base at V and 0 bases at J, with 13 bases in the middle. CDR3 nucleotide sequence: TGTGCCAGCAGCCAAGGCCGACCGACCATAGCCAAAAACATTCAGTACTTC. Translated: CASSQGRPTIAKNIQYF.

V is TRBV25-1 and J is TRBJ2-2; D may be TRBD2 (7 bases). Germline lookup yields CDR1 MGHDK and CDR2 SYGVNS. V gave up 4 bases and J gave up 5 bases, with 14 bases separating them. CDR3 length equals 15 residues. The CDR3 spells CASSAGGAGTGELFF. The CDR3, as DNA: TGTGCCAGCAGTGCGGGGGGCGCGGGTACCGGGGAGCTGTTTTTT.

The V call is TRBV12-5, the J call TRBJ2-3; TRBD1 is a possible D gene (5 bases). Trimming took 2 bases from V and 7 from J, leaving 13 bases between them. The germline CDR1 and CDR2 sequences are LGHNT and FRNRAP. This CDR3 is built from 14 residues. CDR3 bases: TGTGCTAGTGGTTTGAAGGACACCATACATACGCAGTATTTT. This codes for CASGLKDTIHTQYF.

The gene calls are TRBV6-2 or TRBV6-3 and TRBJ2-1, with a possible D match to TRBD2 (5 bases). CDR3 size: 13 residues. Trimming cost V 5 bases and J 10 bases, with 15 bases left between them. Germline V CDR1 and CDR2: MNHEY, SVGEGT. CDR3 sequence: CASSASDSGEQFF. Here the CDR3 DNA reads TGTGCCAGCAGTGCTTCGGACTCCGGCGAGCAGTTCTTC.

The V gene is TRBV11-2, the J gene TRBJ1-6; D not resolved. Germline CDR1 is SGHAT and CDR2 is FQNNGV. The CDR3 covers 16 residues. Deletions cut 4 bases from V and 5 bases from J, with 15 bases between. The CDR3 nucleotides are TGTGCCAGCAGCTCCTTTTTGGGCCCCGATAATTCACCCCTCCACTTT. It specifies CASSSFLGPDNSPLHF. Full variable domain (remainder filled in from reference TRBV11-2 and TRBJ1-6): EAGVAQSPRYKIIEKRQSVAFWCNPISGHATLYWYQQILGQGPKLLIQFQNNGVVDDSQLPKDRFSAERLKGVDSTLKIQPAKLEDSAVYLCASSSFLGPDNSPLHFGNGTRLTVT.

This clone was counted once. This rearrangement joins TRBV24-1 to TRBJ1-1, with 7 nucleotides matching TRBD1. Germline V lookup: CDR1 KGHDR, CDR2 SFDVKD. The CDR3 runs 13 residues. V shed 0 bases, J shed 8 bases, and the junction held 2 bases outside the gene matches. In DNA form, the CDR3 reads TGTGCCACCAGTGATTTGAACAGGGGCGAAGCTTTCTTT. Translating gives CATSDLNRGEAFF.

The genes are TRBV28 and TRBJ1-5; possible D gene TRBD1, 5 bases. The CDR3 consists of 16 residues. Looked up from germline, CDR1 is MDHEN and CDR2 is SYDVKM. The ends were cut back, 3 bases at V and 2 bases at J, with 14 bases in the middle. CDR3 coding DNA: TGTGCCAGCAGTTTTTCTGGGGCCCTTGGCAATCAGCCCCAGCATTTT. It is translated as CASSFSGALGNQPQHF.

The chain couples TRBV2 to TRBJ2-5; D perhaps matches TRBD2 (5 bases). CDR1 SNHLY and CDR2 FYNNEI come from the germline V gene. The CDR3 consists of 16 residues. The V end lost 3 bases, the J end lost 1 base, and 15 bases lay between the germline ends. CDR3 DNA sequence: TGTGCCAGCAGTGAGGCTCTAGCTGGATTCCAAGAGACCCAGTACTTC. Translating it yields CASSEALAGFQETQYF.

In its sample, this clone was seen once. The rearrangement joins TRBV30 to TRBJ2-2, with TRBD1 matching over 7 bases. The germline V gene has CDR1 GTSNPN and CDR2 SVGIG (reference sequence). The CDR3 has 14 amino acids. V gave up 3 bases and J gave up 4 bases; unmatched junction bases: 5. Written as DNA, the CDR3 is TGTGCCTGGAGGGCGACAGGGAGCACCGGGGAGCTGTTTTTT. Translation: CAWRATGSTGELFF.

For the CDR3, the DNA is TGTGCCAGCAGCGAGCTGGCCCCGGGACAGGGGATCTCTGAAGCTTTCTTT. Translation: CASSELAPGQGISEAFF. The chain joins TRBV7-3 to TRBJ1-1, with 10 positions matching TRBD1. The CDR3 loop spans 17 amino acids. Germline V lookup: CDR1 SGHTA, CDR2 FQGTGA. Losses at the gene ends were 5 bases for V and 6 bases for J; bases not matched to a gene: 15.

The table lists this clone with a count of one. For the CDR3, the DNA is TGTGCCAGCAGTTTAAACACCTTCTACGAGCAGTACTTC. Residues: CASSLNTFYEQYF. This chain links TRBV27 with TRBJ2-7; D is unresolved. Trimming shortened V by 2 bases and J by 3 bases, and 8 bases separated the two germline ends. CDR1 and CDR2 (germline): MNHEY, SMNVEV (reference sequence). The CDR3 is 13 residues long.

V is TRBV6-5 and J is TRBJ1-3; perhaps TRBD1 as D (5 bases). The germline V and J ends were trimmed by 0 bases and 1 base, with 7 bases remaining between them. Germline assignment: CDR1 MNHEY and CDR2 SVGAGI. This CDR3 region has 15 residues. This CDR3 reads CASSYSAGSGNTIYF. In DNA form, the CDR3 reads TGTGCCAGCAGTTACTCGGCAGGGTCTGGAAACACCATATATTTT.

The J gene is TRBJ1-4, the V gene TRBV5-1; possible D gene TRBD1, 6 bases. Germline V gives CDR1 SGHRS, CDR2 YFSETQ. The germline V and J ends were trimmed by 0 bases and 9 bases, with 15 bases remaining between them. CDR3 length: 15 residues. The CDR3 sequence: CASSLGQAGMKKLFF. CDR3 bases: TGCGCCAGCAGCTTGGGACAGGCCGGCATGAAAAAACTGTTTTTT.

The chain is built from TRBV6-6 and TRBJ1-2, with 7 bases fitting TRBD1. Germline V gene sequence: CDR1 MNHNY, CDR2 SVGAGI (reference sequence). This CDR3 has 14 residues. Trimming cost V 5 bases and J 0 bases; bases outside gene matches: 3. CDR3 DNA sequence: TGTGCCAGCAGTATCGGGACAGCTAACTATGGCTACACCTTC. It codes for CASSIGTANYGYTF.

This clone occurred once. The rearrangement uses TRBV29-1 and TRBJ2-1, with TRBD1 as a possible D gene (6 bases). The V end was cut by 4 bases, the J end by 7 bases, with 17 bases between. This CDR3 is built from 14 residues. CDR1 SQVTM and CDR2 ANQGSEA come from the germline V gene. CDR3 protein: CSVVSIQGGNEQFF. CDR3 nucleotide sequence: TGCAGCGTTGTTTCCATACAGGGTGGGAATGAGCAGTTCTTC.

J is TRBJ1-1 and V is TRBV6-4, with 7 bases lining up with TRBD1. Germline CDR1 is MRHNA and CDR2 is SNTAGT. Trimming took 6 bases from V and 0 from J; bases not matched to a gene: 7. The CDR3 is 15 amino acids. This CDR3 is CASRKTGPMNTEAFF. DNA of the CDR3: TGTGCCAGCAGGAAGACAGGGCCAATGAACACTGAAGCTTTCTTT.

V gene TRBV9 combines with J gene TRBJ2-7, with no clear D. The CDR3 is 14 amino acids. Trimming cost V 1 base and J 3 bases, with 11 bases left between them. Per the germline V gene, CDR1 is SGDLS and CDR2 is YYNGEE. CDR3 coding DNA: TGTGCCAGCAGCGTACGCCCCGCAAGCTACGAGCAGTACTTC. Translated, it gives CASSVRPASYEQYF.

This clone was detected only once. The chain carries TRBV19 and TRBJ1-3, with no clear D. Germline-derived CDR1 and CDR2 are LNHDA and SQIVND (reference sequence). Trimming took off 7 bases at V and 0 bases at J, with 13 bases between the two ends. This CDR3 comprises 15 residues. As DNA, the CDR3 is TGTGCCAGTATGATCAGATCAAGCTCTGGAAACACCATATATTTT. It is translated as CASMIRSSSGNTIYF. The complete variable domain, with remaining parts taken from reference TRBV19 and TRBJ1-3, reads DGGITQSPKYLFRKEGQNVTLSCEQNLNHDAMYWYRQDPGQGLRLIYYSQIVNDFQKGDIAEGYSVSREKKESFPLTVTSAQKNPTAFYLCASMIRSSSGNTIYFGEGSWLTVV.

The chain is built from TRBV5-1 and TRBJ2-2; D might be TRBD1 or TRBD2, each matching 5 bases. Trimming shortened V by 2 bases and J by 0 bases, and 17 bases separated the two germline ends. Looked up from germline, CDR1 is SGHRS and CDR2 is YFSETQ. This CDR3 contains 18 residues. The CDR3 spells CASSFRGSRGANTGELFF. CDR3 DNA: TGCGCCAGCAGCTTTAGGGGATCTCGGGGTGCGAACACCGGGGAGCTGTTTTTT.

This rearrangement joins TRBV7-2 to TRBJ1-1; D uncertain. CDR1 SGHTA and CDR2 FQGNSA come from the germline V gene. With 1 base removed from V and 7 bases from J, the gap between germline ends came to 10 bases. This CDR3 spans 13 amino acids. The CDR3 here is CASSLGGDDEAFF. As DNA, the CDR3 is TGTGCCAGCAGCTTAGGGGGAGATGATGAAGCTTTCTTT.

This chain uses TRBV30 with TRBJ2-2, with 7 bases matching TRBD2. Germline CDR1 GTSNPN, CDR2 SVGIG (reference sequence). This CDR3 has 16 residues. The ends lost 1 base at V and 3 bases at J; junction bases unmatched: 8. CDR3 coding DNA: TGTGCCTGGAGTGACCCCCGGGCGGGAGACACCGGGGAGCTGTTTTTT. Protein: CAWSDPRAGDTGELFF.

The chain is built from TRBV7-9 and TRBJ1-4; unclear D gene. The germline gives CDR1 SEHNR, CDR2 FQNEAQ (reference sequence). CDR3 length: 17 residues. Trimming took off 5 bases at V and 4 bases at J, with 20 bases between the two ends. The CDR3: CASSPWVGPGNNEKLFF. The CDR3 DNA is TGTGCCAGCAGCCCTTGGGTGGGCCCCGGGAATAATGAAAAACTGTTTTTT.

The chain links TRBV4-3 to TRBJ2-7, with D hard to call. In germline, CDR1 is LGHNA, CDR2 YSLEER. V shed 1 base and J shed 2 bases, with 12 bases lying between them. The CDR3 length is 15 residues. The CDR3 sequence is CASSQVGWVPYEQYF. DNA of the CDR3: TGCGCCAGCAGCCAAGTTGGTTGGGTCCCCTACGAGCAGTACTTC.